The clone carrying this TCR beta chain showed up many times. Its antigen is as yet unknown. The sample comes from a study of CD8+CD57+ T cells in acquired aplastic anemia. Study as a whole: Sorted CD4+ and CD8+ cells yielded DNA averaging around 3 ug.

Patients selected for sequencing had displayed CD8+CD57+ cell expansion by flow cytometry. Study-wide findings and caveats: Shared by patients and controls, some 29 CD8+ CDR3s were abundant in patients.

The CDR3 sequence is 14 residues long. The V gene lost 0 bases and the J gene lost 6 bases, with 9 bases spanning the gap. Germline V lookup: CDR1 WSHSY, CDR2 SAAADI. Genomic DNA provided the template from which TCR beta VDJ and CDR3 profiles were obtained. TCRdb passed the reads through MiXCR, listing each CDR3 protein once. The data contain some 160,000 distinct CDR3 sequences, around 52% of them singletons. This chain connects TRBV10-2 to TRBJ2-4; D gene unclear. The sample was sorted CD4+, CD8+, or CD8+CD57+ T cells (not recorded which) from PBMCs. The sequence derives from a human donor with aplastic anemia. The chain's CDR3 is CASSESWDGNIQYF. CDR3 nucleotide sequence: TGCGCCAGCAGTGAGTCGTGGGATGGAAACATTCAGTACTTC.